Included here is one T cell receptor (beta chain) sequence, with context. No antigen is known for it. This sample is part of a study of T cell repertoires in aging, cancer and after chemotherapy. Whole-study context: About 9 million TCR reads were in the whole dataset. General study points: Age-matched healthy donors had significantly more diverse, less clonal blood TCR repertoires than untreated cancer patients.

The template was genomic DNA from peripheral blood, not RNA. Rearranged V-D-J TRB sequences were amplified with a mixed TRB-A/B primer pool. TCRdb reprocessed the multiplex PCR reads via MiXCR and lists one record per CDR3 protein. This sample has several thousand distinct CDR3 sequences; roughly 25% occur once, and the top ten carry roughly 34%. The sequence was obtained from a human donor with a solid tumor. Sequenced: blood.

CDR3 bases: TGTGCCAGCGTAAGGGGACCAGGGTCCTACAATGAGCAGTTCTTC. This encodes CASVRGPGSYNEQFF. The rearrangement joins TRBV28 to TRBJ2-1; D possibly uses TRBD1 or TRBD2 (5 bases each). The germline V gene has CDR1 MDHEN and CDR2 SYDVKM. This CDR3 contains 15 residues. V was shortened by 8 bases and J by 1 base, with 15 bases between the two germline ends.